The 27 T cell receptor beta chains in this list originate from one sample, sequenced in a study of tumor-infiltrating lymphocytes in oesophageal squamous cell carcinoma. A single record per CDR3 protein comes from TCRdb applying MiXCR to the PCR reads. Among about 19,000 distinct CDR3 sequences, about 38% were seen once, and the ten largest hold about 10%. The source material was normal esophageal tissue next to the tumor. These receptors were taken from a male donor with esophageal squamous cell carcinoma.

The count of this clonotype is one. The chain recombines TRBV27 with TRBJ2-1, with D tentatively TRBD1 or TRBD2 (6 bases each). V gave up 4 bases and J gave up 1 base, with 20 bases separating them. The CDR3 has 18 amino acids. Germline CDR1 reads MNHEY; CDR2 reads SMNVEV (reference sequence). The CDR3 DNA is TGTGCCAGCAGTTCCGGGACATATGCGGGAATTTCCTACAATGAGCAGTTCTTC. Residues: CASSSGTYAGISYNEQFF.

To note about this clonotype: As the CDR3 is not closed by the conserved phenylalanine or tryptophan, this likely results from a read error. No DNA is shown, since the ends of the CDR3 on it are uncertain; the CDR3 is the one TCRdb lists. The chain couples TRBV28 to TRBJ2-1; TRBD2 is the table's D call, not checked against the DNA. The germline V gene encodes CDR1 MDHEN and CDR2 SYDVKM. The CDR3 has 13 residues if both end residues are counted. The CDR3 reads CASGSGREQYFGN.

As regards this clonotype: Possible read error: a much larger clone is one base away. V gene TRBV6-6 combines with J gene TRBJ2-1; D possibly corresponds to TRBD1 (6 bases). Deletions cut 1 base from V and 10 bases from J, with 14 bases between. The CDR3 totals 14 residues. Germline V gene data show CDR1 as MNHNY and CDR2 as SVGAGI (reference sequence). The CDR3 coding sequence is TGTGCCAGCAGTTACTTTGGGACACCCTACGAGCAGTTCTTC. Translating it yields CASSYFGTPYEQFF.

At least ten counts were recorded for this clonotype. The chain uses TRBV19 and TRBJ2-7, with 7 positions matching TRBD1. Germline trimming cut 4 bases from V and 6 bases from J; bases unmatched to any gene: 6. The V gene's germline CDR1 is LNHDA and CDR2 SQIVND (reference sequence). CDR3 length equals 13 residues. CDR3 in amino acids: CASSKGQLTEQYF. The CDR3 nucleotides read TGTGCCAGTAGTAAGGGACAGTTAACCGAGCAGTACTTC.

This clonotype was seen at least ten times. This chain links TRBV6-1 with TRBJ1-1; possible D gene TRBD1, 6 bases. V lost 6 bases and J lost 0, with 14 bases in between. CDR1 is MNHNS, CDR2 SASEGT, per germline. The CDR3 has 15 amino acids. For the CDR3, the DNA is TGTGCCAGCAGACTCACAGGGAGTATGAACACTGAAGCTTTCTTT. It yields the protein CASRLTGSMNTEAFF.

The table lists this clonotype with a count of one. Because the CDR3 is missing its conserved closing phenylalanine or tryptophan, this is likely a read error. The DNA is left out, because the CDR3 cannot be placed on it with certainty; the CDR3 is given as TCRdb lists it. This rearrangement joins TRBV7-3 to TRBJ1-1. The CDR3 length equals 19 residues, ends included. Germline V gives CDR1 SGHTA, CDR2 FQGTGA. The CDR3 spells CASSSGLAGGPWRPSTSGQ.

This chain uses TRBV9 with TRBJ2-7, with D possibly TRBD2 on 6 matching bases. CDR1 is SGDLS and CDR2 is YYNGEE in the germline V gene. V was cut by 0 bases and J by 1 base, with 8 bases left in between. The CDR3 extends over 14 amino acids. This CDR3 reads CASSVGDSSYEQYF. The CDR3 DNA reads TGTGCCAGCAGCGTAGGGGACTCTTCCTACGAGCAGTACTTC.

The chain has TRBV28 and TRBJ2-7; no definite D call. The end of the DNA aligns better with TRBJ2-3, so the J call may be wrong. This CDR3 region has 12 residues. Germline V gene data show CDR1 as MDHEN and CDR2 as SYDVKM. The CDR3 nucleotides read TGTGCCAGCAGTTTATTTGCGTCCACGCAGTATTTT. Protein sequence: CASSLFASTQYF.

This clonotype was seen a few times. The germline gene is not matched at one end of the junction; a read error may be the cause. The rearrangement links TRBV27 to TRBJ2-7; TRBD1 matches at 7 bases. The CDR3 runs to 12 residues. Per germline, CDR1 MNHEY and CDR2 SMNVEV (reference sequence). The CDR3 sequence: CASSPTGVLLHF. The CDR3 DNA is TGTGCCAGCAGTCCTACAGGGGTCCTCCTCCACTTC.

This chain connects TRBV7-2 to TRBJ2-3; D uncertain. The CDR3 runs 13 residues. Trimming removed 5 bases from V and 2 bases from J, with 8 bases in between. From germline, CDR1 is SGHTA and CDR2 FQGNSA. The chain's CDR3 is CASSATVTDTQYF. In nucleotides, the CDR3 is TGTGCCAGCAGCGCCACCGTCACAGATACGCAGTATTTT.

This clonotype was seen a few times. This chain joins TRBV7-3 and TRBJ2-5, with 9 bases lining up with TRBD1. In germline, CDR1 is SGHTA, CDR2 FQGTGA. The length of the CDR3 is 15 residues. Trimming cost V 5 bases and J 4 bases; bases outside gene matches: 8. Written as DNA, the CDR3 is TGTGCCAGCAGCGGCGACAGGGGGGGAATAGAGACCCAGTACTTC. This gives the protein CASSGDRGGIETQYF.

This clonotype was picked up many times. This chain joins TRBV28 and TRBJ2-7, with D unresolved. CDR1 MDHEN and CDR2 SYDVKM come from the germline V gene. The CDR3 is 13 residues long. Between the trimmed V and J ends, which lost 6 bases and 0 bases, there was a span of 9 bases. DNA of the CDR3: TGTGCCAGCAGAGCAGGCGGCTCCTACGAGCAGTACTTC. Translated, it gives CASRAGGSYEQYF.

This clonotype has ten or more counts. V gene TRBV6-1 combines with J gene TRBJ2-2, with D possibly TRBD1 on 6 matching bases. The CDR3 length is 17 residues. The V gene lost 7 bases and the J gene lost 3 bases, with 21 bases spanning the gap. Germline V gives CDR1 MNHNS, CDR2 SASEGT. The CDR3 nucleotides read TGTGCCAGCAATAACATCAGGGGCCTCCGGGACACCGGGGAGCTGTTTTTT. Translating gives CASNNIRGLRDTGELFF.

This clonotype was recorded many times. The rearrangement links TRBV4-1 to TRBJ2-4, with TRBD1 matching 9 bases. The CDR3 is made up of 16 amino acids. Germline V gene sequence: CDR1 MGHRA, CDR2 YSYEKL. V shed 4 bases and J 0 bases; nucleotides not matched to a gene: 4. CDR3 nucleotides: TGCGCCAGCAGCCCAGGGACAGGGAAAGCCAAAAACATTCAGTACTTC. As protein: CASSPGTGKAKNIQYF.

Ten or more counts support this clonotype. The chain recombines TRBV10-3 with TRBJ2-7; 14 bases align to TRBD2. J gave up 9 bases and V 9 bases, and 13 bases lay outside the gene matches. Germline CDR1 is ENHRY and CDR2 is SYGVKD. This CDR3 is 15 amino acids long. Here the CDR3 reads CAIAATSGRADGQYF. DNA for the CDR3: TGTGCCATTGCGGCGACTAGCGGGAGGGCCGACGGGCAGTACTTC.

This clonotype was recorded a few times. The CDR3 spells CASSSYRTNSYEQYF. The DNA of the CDR3 is TGTGCCAGCAGCTCCTACCGGACTAACTCCTACGAGCAGTACTTC. This chain connects TRBV7-2 to TRBJ2-1; tentative D call: TRBD2 (6 bases). Matching the DNA end better, TRBJ2-7 makes the J call doubtful. Germline V gene lookup returns CDR1 SGHTA and CDR2 FQGNSA. This CDR3 has 15 amino acids.

Only a few counts were recorded for this clonotype. V gene TRBV6-1 combines with J gene TRBJ1-5, with 8 bases matching TRBD1. Germline CDR1 is MNHNS and CDR2 is SASEGT. The CDR3 is 15 residues long. V lost 4 bases, J lost 0 bases, and 2 bases stayed unmatched. The DNA of the CDR3 is TGTGCCAGCAGTGCAGGGGGCTATAGCAATCAGCCCCAGCATTTT. Its protein product is CASSAGGYSNQPQHF.

This clonotype was seen only a few times. V gene TRBV7-9 combines with J gene TRBJ1-1; 9 bases align to TRBD1. The DNA end is more similar to TRBJ1-6, so the J call may be wrong. The germline V gene has CDR1 SEHNR and CDR2 FQNEAQ (reference sequence). CDR3 length: 18 amino acids. This CDR3 is CASSLALGTGPYNSPLHF. In DNA, the CDR3 is TGTGCCAGCAGCTTAGCGCTCGGGACAGGGCCTTATAATTCACCCCTCCACTTT.

A few counts support this clonotype. The chain uses TRBV7-2 and TRBJ2-1, with D perhaps TRBD1 (6 bases). The assigned J gene may be wrong: the sequence end matches TRBJ2-7 better. The CDR3 contains 15 residues. CDR1 SGHTA and CDR2 FQGNSA come from the germline V gene. CDR3 residues: CASSPALGTNYEQYF. As DNA, the CDR3 is TGTGCCAGCAGCCCAGCCTTGGGGACAAACTACGAGCAGTACTTC.

This clonotype rates as medium-sized (0.01 to 0.1%). The J gene is TRBJ2-1, the V gene TRBV7-8; no definite D call. Trimming left V 4 bases short and J 5 bases short, with 3 bases between. There are 11 residues in the CDR3. From germline, CDR1 is SGHVS and CDR2 FQNEAQ. The DNA for the CDR3 is TGTGCCAGCAGCTCGAACAATGAGCAGTTCTTC. Its protein is CASSSNNEQFF. The full variable domain, in which reference TRBV7-8 and TRBJ2-1 provide the parts outside the CDR3, is GAGVSQSPRYKVAKRGQDVALRCDPISGHVSLFWYQQALGQGPEFLTYFQNEAQLDKSGLPSDRFFAERPEGSVSTLKIQRTQQEDSAVYLCASSSNNEQFFGPGTRLTVL.

There are many counts of this clonotype. The V gene is TRBV7-9, the J gene TRBJ2-1, with D tentatively TRBD1 (6 bases). The J call may be incorrect, as the DNA end agrees better with TRBJ2-7. Germline CDR1 SEHNR, CDR2 FQNEAQ (reference sequence). The CDR3 runs to 15 residues. CDR3 nucleotide sequence: TGTGCCAGCAGCCGGACAGAACTGAATTACAATGAGCAGTACTTC. Amino acid sequence: CASSRTELNYNEQYF.

The V and J genes are TRBV7-2 and TRBJ2-3; D possibly corresponds to TRBD2 (5 bases). Germline assignment: CDR1 SGHTA and CDR2 FQGNSA. V was cut by 5 bases and J by 1 base, with 16 bases left in between. This CDR3 contains 16 residues. DNA of the CDR3: TGTGCCAGCAGCCAATCGCCGGGAAGTGGCACAGATACGCAGTATTTT. It specifies CASSQSPGSGTDTQYF.

This clonotype turned up a few times. The chain couples TRBV28 to TRBJ2-1; no definite D call. The J call may be incorrect, as the DNA end agrees better with TRBJ2-7. CDR3 length equals 13 residues. Looked up from germline, CDR1 is MDHEN and CDR2 is SYDVKM. The CDR3 DNA reads as TGTGCCAGCGGTCCGACTCAGACCTACGAGCAGTACTTC. As protein: CASGPTQTYEQYF.

There are many counts of this clonotype. Given a much more abundant clone one base away, this may be a read error. The rearrangement links TRBV10-1 to TRBJ2-7, with D possibly matching TRBD2 (6 bases). The V and J ends lost 6 bases and 7 bases respectively, with 22 bases between them. The CDR3 is made up of 15 amino acids. Germline V lookup: CDR1 WNHNN, CDR2 SYGVQD (reference sequence). In nucleotides, the CDR3 is TGCGCCAGCAGCCGGGACTTGAGCTCCTACAATGAGCAGTACTTC. Its protein product is CASSRDLSSYNEQYF.

The chain joins TRBV7-2 to TRBJ2-3; no clear D gene. Germline CDR1 SGHTA, CDR2 FQGNSA. The length of the CDR3 is 16 residues. V lost 1 base, J lost 0 bases, and 11 bases lay in between. CDR3 in amino acids: CASSLDVVSSTDTQYF. CDR3 bases: TGTGCCAGCAGCTTAGATGTTGTGTCTAGCACAGATACGCAGTATTTT.

To note about this clonotype: The CDR3 ends on some other residue instead of the conserved phenylalanine or tryptophan, so this is likely a read error. No DNA is shown, since the ends of the CDR3 on it are uncertain; the CDR3 is the one TCRdb lists. The CDR3 protein is CASGGFENSPLHFGN. This chain links TRBV7-6 with TRBJ2-5; the tabulated D call, TRBD2, remains unverified against the DNA. Germline V CDR1 and CDR2: SGHVS, FNYEAQ. The CDR3 region is 15 residues in length, termini included.

This clonotype was found a few times. V is TRBV19 and J is TRBJ1-6; 7 positions agree with TRBD1. Germline lookup yields CDR1 LNHDA and CDR2 SQIVND (reference sequence). V was clipped by 4 bases and J by 8 bases; unmatched bases: 11. This CDR3 comprises 16 residues. CDR3 residues: CASSTSGQRADSPLHF. The DNA of the CDR3 is TGTGCCAGTAGTACTTCGGGACAGAGAGCGGATTCACCCCTCCACTTT.